The following is a T cell receptor (beta chain) sequence with its context. If patients had autoimmune disease history or systemic immunosuppression, they were excluded. The CDR3 totals 16 residues. Trimming took off 3 bases at V and 2 bases at J, with 15 bases between the two ends. Germline lookup yields CDR1 MNHEY and CDR2 SVGAGI. This sample was taken from a study of OX40 agonist ivuxolimab in advanced cancers. Profiled with immunoSEQ multiplex PCR; TCRdb holds only in-frame clones, not every one. The sample includes 44,000 or so clones, roughly 78% seen only once; the top ten take about 2.1%. The sequenced sample was CD4+ or CD8+ T cells sorted from blood, obtained in a trial of the OX40 agonist ivuxolimab. The V call is TRBV6-5, the J call TRBJ2-3, with a tentative D call TRBD2 (6 bases). This TCR was sampled from an adult with an advanced solid tumor such as melanoma, head and neck, liver or kidney cancer. The CDR3 region is CASSYSGGGFTDTQYF. In DNA form, the CDR3 reads TGTGCCAGCAGTTATTCTGGGGGAGGTTTCACAGATACGCAGTATTTT.